The 10 T cell receptor beta chains presented below share a single source sample, sequenced in a study of stem cell transplantation in POMP-related autoinflammatory disease. TCRdb's copy holds only in-frame clones and misses some; the assay was immunoSEQ multiplex PCR. This sample yields around 9,000 clones, of which 88% are seen a single time; 13% belongs to the top ten. Here the sequenced sample was CD8+ T cells from PBMCs, taken after stem cell transplantation. All receptors come from a human patient with POMP-related autoinflammation and immune dysregulation (PRAID). Some of the T cells may derive from the graft donor.

This sequence joins TRBV6-5 and TRBJ1-2; D is undetermined. The ends were cut back, 2 bases at V and 4 bases at J, with 14 bases in the middle. Germline CDR1 reads MNHEY; CDR2 reads SVGAGI. The CDR3 has 15 residues. This CDR3 is CASSYAGGSSYGYTF. The CDR3 DNA reads TGTGCCAGCAGTTACGCCGGAGGGTCTAGCTATGGCTACACCTTC.

The CDR3 region has the DNA TGTGCCAGCAGTTTAGGTCTCACAGATACGCAGTATTTT. Protein: CASSLGLTDTQYF. The chain uses TRBV28 and TRBJ2-3; D gene uncertain. Trimming pared 2 bases from V and 2 bases from J, leaving 5 bases between. The germline gives CDR1 MDHEN, CDR2 SYDVKM. This CDR3 comprises 13 residues.

The rearrangement uses TRBV2 and TRBJ2-5, with TRBD2 identical over 8 bases. J lost 3 bases, V lost 5 bases, and 8 bases had no gene match. The V gene's germline CDR1 is SNHLY and CDR2 FYNNEI. This CDR3 is 15 amino acids long. In DNA form, the CDR3 reads TGTGCCAGCAGTTTGTATAGCGGGGAGAAAGAGACCCAGTACTTC. This translates into CASSLYSGEKETQYF.

The chain recombines TRBV28 with TRBJ2-7, with 12 bases lining up with TRBD1. Germline CDR1 is MDHEN and CDR2 is SYDVKM. The CDR3 consists of 16 residues. V was clipped by 8 bases and J by 7 bases; unmatched bases: 15. CDR3 coding DNA: TGTGCCAGCGAACCGCCAGGGACAGGGGGCCTCTGGGAGCAGTACGTC. This encodes CASEPPGTGGLWEQYV.

The chain recombines TRBV19 with TRBJ1-5; D is undetermined. This CDR3 is 15 amino acids long. Deletions cut 5 bases from V and 2 bases from J, with 13 bases between. The germline CDR1 and CDR2 sequences are LNHDA and SQIVND (reference sequence). Here the CDR3 DNA reads TGTGCCAGTAGTTTCGTCTTAGGTGGCAATCAGCCCCAGCATTTT. It translates to CASSFVLGGNQPQHF. The complete variable domain, with remaining parts taken from reference TRBV19 and TRBJ1-5, reads DGGITQSPKYLFRKEGQNVTLSCEQNLNHDAMYWYRQDPGQGLRLIYYSQIVNDFQKGDIAEGYSVSREKKESFPLTVTSAQKNPTAFYLCASSFVLGGNQPQHFGDGTRLSIL.

The chain combines TRBV10-2 with TRBJ2-7, with D possibly matching TRBD2 (6 bases). The V and J ends lost 4 bases and 1 base respectively, with 8 bases between them. The CDR3 consists of 13 residues. Looked up from germline, CDR1 is WSHSY and CDR2 is SAAADI. In nucleotides, the CDR3 is TGCGCCAGCAGTGCGGGAGAATCCTACGAGCAGTACTTC. Translated, it gives CASSAGESYEQYF.

The chain recombines TRBV7-8 with TRBJ2-7, with 9 bases identical to TRBD1. V lost 3 bases and J lost 6; bases outside the gene matches: 6. Germline assignment: CDR1 SGHVS and CDR2 FQNEAQ. The CDR3 is 14 residues long. Written as DNA, the CDR3 is TGTGCCAGCAGCTTTCGGGACAGGGTATCCGAGCAGTACTTC. This sequence encodes CASSFRDRVSEQYF.

The chain uses TRBV27 and TRBJ2-7; D gene ambiguous. Germline V gene lookup returns CDR1 MNHEY and CDR2 SMNVEV (reference sequence). With 4 bases removed from V and 3 bases from J, the gap between germline ends came to 10 bases. The CDR3 covers 13 residues. The CDR3 DNA reads TGTGCCAGCAGTTACACTCCCCTCTACGAGCAGTACTTC. Translation: CASSYTPLYEQYF.

The chain employs TRBV24-1 and TRBJ1-1; 7 bases fit TRBD1. V trimming: 4 bases; J trimming: 1 base; junction bases outside the gene matches: 8. The CDR3 spans 16 residues. The germline CDR1 and CDR2 sequences are KGHDR and SFDVKD. CDR3 protein: CATSEPDRAGNTEAFF. For the CDR3, the DNA is TGTGCCACCAGTGAACCCGACAGGGCGGGGAACACTGAAGCTTTCTTT.

The chain links TRBV21-1 to TRBJ2-7; the table's D call, TRBD2, was not checked against the DNA. TRBV21-1 is a documented pseudogene. There are 18 residues in the CDR3. Here the CDR3 reads CASSKAPSGGTRTYEQYF. CDR3 nucleotides: TGTGCCAGCAGCAAAGCACCCAGCGGGGGGACTCGGACTTACGAGCAGTACTTC.